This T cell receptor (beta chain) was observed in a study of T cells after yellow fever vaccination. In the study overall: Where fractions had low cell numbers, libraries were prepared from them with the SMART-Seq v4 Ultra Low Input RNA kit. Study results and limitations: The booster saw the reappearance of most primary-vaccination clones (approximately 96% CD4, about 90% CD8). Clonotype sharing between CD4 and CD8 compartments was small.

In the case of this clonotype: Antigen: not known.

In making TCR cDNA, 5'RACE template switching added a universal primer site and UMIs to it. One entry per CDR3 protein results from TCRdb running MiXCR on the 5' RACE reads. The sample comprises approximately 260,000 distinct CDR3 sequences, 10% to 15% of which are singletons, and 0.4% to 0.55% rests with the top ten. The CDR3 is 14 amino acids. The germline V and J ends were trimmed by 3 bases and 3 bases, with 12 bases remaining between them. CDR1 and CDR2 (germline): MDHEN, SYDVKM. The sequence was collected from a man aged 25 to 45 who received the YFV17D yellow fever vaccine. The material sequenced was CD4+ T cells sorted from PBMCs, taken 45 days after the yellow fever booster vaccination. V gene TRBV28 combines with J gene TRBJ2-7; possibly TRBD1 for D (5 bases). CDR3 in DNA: TGTGCCAGCAGTTTGTCAGGGAAGAACTACGAGCAGTACTTC. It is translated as CASSLSGKNYEQYF.